These 22 T cell receptor beta chains came from one sample sequenced in a study of blood T cells in healthy people across ages. The second PCR ran roughly 6 to 11 cycles with a sample-barcoded 5' primer and J-beta primers. TCRdb reprocessed the 5' RACE reads with MiXCR, giving one entry per CDR3 protein. The sample has roughly 860,000 distinct CDR3 sequences, around 62% seen once. The sample taken for sequencing was blood. These receptors were obtained from a man aged 25-45 years in good health.

J is TRBJ2-4 and V is TRBV7-2; D gene uncertain. The CDR3 is made up of 12 amino acids. The germline gives CDR1 SGHTA, CDR2 FQGNSA. Between the trimmed V and J ends, which lost 5 bases and 7 bases, there was a span of 9 bases. The CDR3 DNA reads as TGTGCCAGCAGCCCCGATGGGAACATTCAGTACTTC. Its protein is CASSPDGNIQYF.

The chain carries TRBV7-2 and TRBJ2-3; 7 nucleotides agree with TRBD2. The length of the CDR3 is 16 residues. V lost 5 bases and J lost 0; bases outside the gene matches: 8. Germline V gives CDR1 SGHTA, CDR2 FQGNSA. CDR3 bases: TGTGCCAGCAGCGGATACGGGACTACCAGCACAGATACGCAGTATTTT. This sequence encodes CASSGYGTTSTDTQYF.

This clonotype was seen many times. The J gene is TRBJ2-3, the V gene TRBV12-3 or TRBV12-4, with 10 bases matching TRBD2. J lost 2 bases, V lost 7 bases, and 6 bases had no gene match. The CDR3 runs 15 residues. In nucleotides, the CDR3 is TGTGCCAGCACCAATAGCGGGGGGTTCACAGATACGCAGTATTTT. Translated: CASTNSGGFTDTQYF.

The CDR3 DNA sequence: TGCGCCAGCAGTCAATCGCGGCCCTCCCTTAACTATGGCTACACCTTC. Its translation is CASSQSRPSLNYGYTF. The gene calls are TRBV23-1 and TRBJ1-2; no reliable D call. TRBV23-1 is labeled an ORF, and its function is uncertain. V was trimmed by 0 bases and J by 1 base, leaving 12 bases between them. The CDR3 is 16 amino acids.

This clonotype showed up many times. The gene calls are TRBV6-5 and TRBJ2-7; 11 bases line up with TRBD1. The J segment lost 3 bases and the V segment lost 6 bases, leaving 10 bases of the junction unmatched. The CDR3 is 16 residues long. Germline CDR1 is MNHEY and CDR2 is SVGAGI. CDR3 in DNA: TGTGCCAGCAGCCCAATGGGGACAGGGGGAAACTACGAGCAGTACTTC. Residues: CASSPMGTGGNYEQYF.

The V and J genes are TRBV20-1 and TRBJ2-2; 8 bases agree with TRBD1. Germline V gene lookup returns CDR1 DFQATT and CDR2 SNEGSKA (reference sequence). The CDR3 has 19 amino acids. Unmatched junction bases numbered 19, after V lost 3 bases and J lost 4 bases. CDR3 nucleotides: TGCAGTGCTAGGCGGCCCGAAGAGGCAGGGGGCATTCTCACCGGGGAGCTGTTTTTT. It translates to CSARRPEEAGGILTGELFF.

V usage is TRBV7-2 and J usage is TRBJ2-4; D is perhaps TRBD1 or TRBD2 (5 bases each). The ends were cut back, 1 base at V and 1 base at J, with 11 bases in the middle. Germline V lookup: CDR1 SGHTA, CDR2 FQGNSA. CDR3 length: 16 residues. CDR3 loop: CASSLVGETAKNIQYF. CDR3 sequence (DNA): TGTGCCAGCAGCTTAGTGGGGGAGACTGCCAAAAACATTCAGTACTTC.

This clonotype was seen only a few times. The chain recombines TRBV4-3 with TRBJ2-5; D not certain. Germline CDR1 is LGHNA and CDR2 is YSLEER. This CDR3 comprises 15 residues. Trimming took 0 bases from V and 1 from J, leaving 9 bases between them. CDR3 region: CASSQEVPFQETQYF. DNA for the CDR3: TGCGCCAGCAGCCAAGAGGTCCCCTTCCAAGAGACCCAGTACTTC.

This chain connects TRBV7-8 to TRBJ2-1; D is perhaps TRBD2 (6 bases). CDR1 and CDR2 from the germline V gene are SGHVS and FQNEAQ. The CDR3 spans 15 residues. V lost 4 bases to trimming and J lost 8 bases, with 18 bases between them. The DNA for the CDR3 is TGTGCCAGCAGCTCCCGGGACTCCTTTAACGATGAGCAGTTCTTC. Residues: CASSSRDSFNDEQFF.

The chain couples TRBV20-1 to TRBJ1-6; 7 bases are a match to TRBD1. With 3 bases clipped from V and 7 bases from J, the junction kept 15 bases outside the gene matches. The CDR3 is 17 amino acids. Per the germline V gene, CDR1 is DFQATT and CDR2 is SNEGSKA (reference sequence). The DNA for the CDR3 is TGCAGTGCTAGCCCAGGGACAGCGGGAACCGGGAATTCACCCCTCCACTTT. Translating gives CSASPGTAGTGNSPLHF.

The rearrangement uses TRBV20-1 and TRBJ2-3; TRBD2 matches 9 bases. This CDR3 is built from 14 residues. J was trimmed by 4 bases and V by 1 base; bases with no gene match: 3. CDR1 DFQATT and CDR2 SNEGSKA come from the germline V gene (reference sequence). CDR3 loop: CSARGVAGADTQYF. CDR3 coding DNA: TGCAGTGCTAGAGGGGTAGCGGGGGCAGATACGCAGTATTTT.

The chain couples TRBV7-3 to TRBJ2-7; 9 bases match TRBD2. This CDR3 is 15 amino acids long. Trimming took 2 bases from V and 2 from J; bases not matched to a gene: 4. In germline, CDR1 is SGHTA, CDR2 FQGTGA. DNA for the CDR3: TGTGCCAGCAGCTTACAGCCTAGCGGGGCCTACGAGCAGTACTTC. Its protein is CASSLQPSGAYEQYF.

This clonotype was seen only a few times. J is TRBJ2-3 and V is TRBV20-1; D ambiguous. CDR3 length: 13 residues. Trimming cost V 6 bases and J 2 bases, with 12 bases left between them. Per the germline V gene, CDR1 is DFQATT and CDR2 is SNEGSKA (reference sequence). CDR3 amino acids: CSASPDSTDTQYF. The CDR3 region has the DNA TGCAGTGCCAGCCCGGATTCCACAGATACGCAGTATTTT.

The V call is TRBV20-1, the J call TRBJ2-4; 9 positions agree with TRBD2. TRBJ2-7 explains the end of the DNA better; the J call may be wrong. Germline V gene sequence: CDR1 DFQATT, CDR2 SNEGSKA (reference sequence). This CDR3 is 14 amino acids long. The CDR3 region has the DNA TGCAGTGCCCCCGGCGGGGGGGCGTCCTACGAGCAGTACTTC. Translating gives CSAPGGGASYEQYF.

The rearrangement links TRBV27 to TRBJ1-1; TRBD1 might be the D (6 bases). CDR1 and CDR2 (germline): MNHEY, SMNVEV (reference sequence). Trimming shortened V by 0 bases and J by 3 bases, and 8 bases separated the two germline ends. This CDR3 has 14 amino acids. The CDR3: CASSLSRGYTEAFF. DNA of the CDR3: TGTGCCAGCAGTTTATCCAGGGGCTACACTGAAGCTTTCTTT.

The rearrangement uses TRBV5-1 and TRBJ2-1; D is perhaps TRBD2 (5 bases). There are 16 residues in the CDR3. Trimming shortened V by 4 bases and J by 4 bases, and 18 bases separated the two germline ends. From germline, CDR1 is SGHRS and CDR2 YFSETQ. The CDR3 coding sequence is TGCGCCAGCAGCCCAGGACTGCATACCTCTTACAATGAGCAGTTCTTC. Protein: CASSPGLHTSYNEQFF.

The chain is built from TRBV12-3 or TRBV12-4 and TRBJ1-1, with a tentative D call TRBD1 (6 bases). The CDR3 sequence is 13 residues long. V lost 6 bases to trimming and J lost 5 bases, with 13 bases between them. The CDR3 nucleotides are TGTGCCAGCAGCCCGGCCCAGGGGACTGAAGCTTTCTTT. This translates into CASSPAQGTEAFF.

The V and J genes are TRBV20-1 and TRBJ2-7; no clear D gene. This CDR3 is built from 13 residues. Germline CDR1 reads DFQATT; CDR2 reads SNEGSKA (reference sequence). Trimming cost V 0 bases and J 3 bases, with 9 bases left between them. This CDR3 reads CSARDIGDYEQYF. DNA for the CDR3: TGCAGTGCTAGAGATATAGGAGACTACGAGCAGTACTTC.

This clonotype was recorded only once. This chain connects TRBV7-6 to TRBJ2-2, with a weak D call TRBD2 (6 bases). The CDR3 is made up of 16 amino acids. The germline V gene encodes CDR1 SGHVS and CDR2 FNYEAQ. Trimming left V 4 bases short and J 3 bases short, with 15 bases between. Here the CDR3 reads CASSWPGDPHTGELFF. The CDR3 coding sequence is TGTGCCAGCAGCTGGCCGGGGGACCCACACACCGGGGAGCTGTTTTTT.

The chain carries TRBV6-1 and TRBJ1-2, with D perhaps matching TRBD1 (6 bases). This CDR3 region has 15 residues. CDR1 is MNHNS, CDR2 SASEGT, per germline. V was trimmed by 5 bases and J by 1 base, leaving 14 bases between them. The CDR3 DNA reads TGTGCCAGCAGTCCTCGGACAGTCTTTAACTATGGCTACACCTTC. Amino acids: CASSPRTVFNYGYTF.

The chain has TRBV5-1 and TRBJ2-3; D perhaps matches TRBD2 (6 bases). Deletions cut 3 bases from V and 7 bases from J, with 15 bases between. CDR1 is SGHRS and CDR2 is YFSETQ in the germline V gene. The CDR3 contains 14 residues. The CDR3 loop reads CASSSGTQGYTQYF. The CDR3 DNA reads as TGCGCCAGCAGCTCCGGGACTCAAGGGTATACGCAGTATTTT.

This chain uses TRBV20-1 with TRBJ2-1, with 7 bases that match TRBD1. Germline V gene lookup returns CDR1 DFQATT and CDR2 SNEGSKA (reference sequence). With V trimmed by 5 bases and J by 0 bases, 10 bases remained unmatched. The CDR3 extends over 16 amino acids. The CDR3 sequence: CSAQQNRGGSYNEQFF. The CDR3 DNA follows: TGCAGTGCTCAACAAAACAGGGGTGGCTCCTACAATGAGCAGTTCTTC.